A selection of T cell receptor beta chains follows, all from one sample in a study of T cell responses to AZD1222 COVID-19 vaccine. Generated by immunoSEQ multiplex PCR, the TCRdb table keeps only in-frame clones and is missing some. This table holds some 190,000 clones, 80% to 90% found once. Sequences were derived from peripheral blood, sampled on day 0 of AZD1222 vaccination. These receptors originate from an adult in good health. The CDR3 runs from the conserved cysteine through the conserved F or W. The order of the fields is J gene, V gene, D gene, clone size, CDR3 protein, CDR3 DNA. D genes are given only for firm matches. Clone size is given for some rows only: seen once, a few or many times, or a class if the clone is expanded.

TRBJ2-2 | TRBV4-2 | TRBD2 | - | CASSQATSGGDTGELFF | TGTGCCAGCAGCCAGGCCACTAGCGGGGGCGACACCGGGGAGCTGTTTTTT
TRBJ1-1 | TRBV27 | - | - | CASSPRGNTEAFF | TGTGCCAGCAGTCCCAGGGGGAACACTGAAGCTTTCTTT
TRBJ2-2 | TRBV7-8 | - | - | CASSPETGELFF | TGTGCCAGCAGCCCAGAGACCGGGGAGCTGTTTTTT
TRBJ1-1 | TRBV29-1 | - | few | CSVERTLRAPEAFF | TGCAGCGTTGAGCGGACACTACGAGCCCCTGAAGCTTTCTTT
TRBJ2-7 | TRBV19 | - | once | CASSLPGPYEQYF | TGTGCCAGTAGTCTGCCAGGACCCTACGAGCAGTACTTC
TRBJ2-2 | TRBV11-3 | - | - | CASSSFTGELFF | TGTGCCAGCAGCTCCTTCACCGGGGAGCTGTTTTTT
TRBJ2-7 | TRBV6-5 | - | - | CASRLQAYEQYF | TGTGCCAGCAGGTTACAAGCCTACGAGCAGTACTTC
TRBJ1-1 | TRBV25-1 | - | - | CASKGRNTEAFF | TGTGCCAGCAAGGGCAGGAACACTGAAGCTTTCTTT
TRBJ1-2 | TRBV12-3/TRBV12-4 | TRBD1 | - | CASTQGAHGYTF | TGTGCCAGCACCCAGGGGGCGCATGGCTACACCTTC
TRBJ2-2 | TRBV5-4 | - | - | CASSATANTGELFF | TGTGCCAGCAGCGCGACAGCGAACACCGGGGAGCTGTTTTTT
TRBJ1-1 | TRBV5-1 | - | - | CASTLEGGITEAFF | TGCGCCAGCACCTTGGAGGGGGGCATCACTGAAGCTTTCTTT
TRBJ1-1 | TRBV18 | TRBD1 | few | CASSPQGAGAFF | TGTGCCAGCTCACCCCAGGGGGCTGGCGCTTTCTTT
TRBJ2-1 | TRBV5-1 | - | - | CASSLIPGEQFF | TGCGCCAGCAGCTTGATCCCCGGTGAGCAGTTCTTC
TRBJ1-5 | TRBV2 | TRBD1 | - | CASSGTGGNQPQHF | TGTGCCAGCAGTGGGACAGGGGGCAATCAGCCCCAGCATTTT
TRBJ2-1 | TRBV20-1 | - | - | CSASAQGGVNEQFF | TGCAGTGCTAGTGCCCAGGGGGGGGTCAATGAGCAGTTCTTC
TRBJ1-1 | TRBV27 | - | once | CASTAVTAGANTEAFF | TGTGCCAGCACGGCGGTCACAGCAGGGGCGAACACTGAAGCTTTCTTT
TRBJ2-3 | TRBV2 | TRBD2 | - | CASTLASGGADTQYF | TGTGCCAGCACCCTAGCTAGCGGGGGCGCAGATACGCAGTATTTT
TRBJ2-7 | TRBV6-5 | - | - | CASRTGPREQYF | TGTGCCAGCAGGACCGGACCCCGGGAGCAGTACTTC
TRBJ1-5 | TRBV7-2 | - | - | CASSLALGSNQPQHF | TGTGCCAGCAGCTTAGCGCTCGGGAGCAATCAGCCCCAGCATTTT
TRBJ1-3 | TRBV6-6 | - | - | CASSYGLYSGNTIYF | TGTGCCAGCAGTTACGGTCTATATTCTGGAAACACCATATATTTT
TRBJ2-5 | TRBV19 | - | - | CASTPAPGTRVETQYF | TGTGCCAGTACCCCCGCCCCCGGGACAAGGGTAGAGACCCAGTACTTC
TRBJ2-3 | TRBV29-1 | - | - | CSVVQTATDTQYF | TGCAGCGTTGTTCAGACTGCGACAGATACGCAGTATTTT
TRBJ1-3 | TRBV11-2 | TRBD1 | - | CASSLVYGQGPGNTIYF | TGTGCCAGCAGCTTAGTCTATGGACAGGGACCTGGAAACACCATATATTTT
TRBJ2-7 | TRBV11-2 | - | - | CASSSHTGAGGEQYF | TGTGCCAGCAGCTCACATACAGGGGCGGGAGGCGAGCAGTACTTC
TRBJ2-3 | TRBV3-1/TRBV3-2 | - | - | CASSQRGASTDTQYF | TGTGCCAGCAGCCAACGGGGCGCTAGCACAGATACGCAGTATTTT
TRBJ1-6 | TRBV5-6 | - | - | CASSYPGGFNSPLHF | TGTGCCAGCAGCTACCCGGGGGGATTTAATTCACCCCTCCACTTT
TRBJ1-3 | TRBV4-3 | - | - | CASSQVNHGLGSGNTIYF | TGCGCCAGCAGCCAAGTGAACCATGGGTTGGGCTCTGGAAACACCATATATTTT
TRBJ2-4 | TRBV2 | - | - | CASRPTIAKNIQYF | TGTGCCAGCAGACCAACTATAGCCAAAAACATTCAGTACTTC
TRBJ1-2 | TRBV4-1 | - | once | CASSEEGYYGYTF | TGCGCCAGCAGCGAAGAAGGTTACTATGGCTACACCTTC
TRBJ2-1 | TRBV6-5 | - | - | CASSKWDINEQFF | TGTGCCAGCAGCAAATGGGATATCAATGAGCAGTTCTTC
TRBJ2-3 | TRBV7-2 | TRBD2 | - | CASSTRLAGSSTDTQYF | TGTGCCAGCAGCACCCGACTAGCGGGGTCTAGCACAGATACGCAGTATTTT
TRBJ1-1 | TRBV5-6 | - | - | CASSLGGRRGVWTEAFF | TGTGCCAGCAGCTTGGGTGGCCGTAGGGGGGTTTGGACTGAAGCTTTCTTT
TRBJ2-5 | TRBV6-1 | - | few | CASSEAVDSPSIQYF | TGTGCCAGCAGTGAAGCGGTGGACAGCCCCAGTATCCAGTACTTC
TRBJ2-7 | TRBV28 | - | - | CASRRPFSGEQYF | TGTGCCAGCCGAAGACCCTTCTCGGGGGAGCAGTACTTC
TRBJ1-2 | TRBV19 | - | - | CAAEGVGYGYTF | TGTGCCGCAGAGGGGGTGGGGTATGGCTACACCTTC
TRBJ2-3 | TRBV5-6 | - | - | CASRWGPSTDTQYF | TGTGCCAGCAGGTGGGGGCCAAGCACAGATACGCAGTATTTT
TRBJ1-1 | TRBV5-4 | - | - | CASSLVWGSTEAFF | TGTGCCAGCAGCTTGGTTTGGGGGTCCACTGAAGCTTTCTTT
TRBJ2-3 | TRBV7-9 | TRBD2 | - | CASSLGVLAGSTDTQYF | TGTGCCAGCAGCTTAGGGGTCCTAGCGGGAAGCACAGATACGCAGTATTTT
TRBJ2-2 | TRBV5-8 | TRBD1 | - | CASSLSGQGSGELFF | TGTGCCAGCAGCTTGTCCGGACAGGGGTCCGGGGAGCTGTTTTTT
TRBJ2-1 | TRBV12-3/TRBV12-4 | TRBD2 | - | CASSTSGEQFF | TGTGCCAGCAGTACTAGCGGTGAGCAGTTCTTC
TRBJ2-2 | TRBV3-1/TRBV3-2 | - | - | CASSPGRTGELFF | TGTGCCAGCAGCCCAGGGAGGACCGGGGAGCTGTTTTTT
TRBJ2-1 | TRBV7-7 | - | - | CASSLAGQGNHEQFF | TGTGCTAGCAGCTTAGCGGGACAGGGTAATCATGAGCAGTTCTTC
TRBJ2-1 | TRBV10-1 | TRBD2 | once | CASSPVAGAYNEQFF | TGCGCCAGCAGTCCAGTAGCGGGGGCTTACAATGAGCAGTTCTTC
TRBJ1-4 | TRBV7-9 | - | - | CASSLDVGEKLFF | TGTGCCAGCAGCTTAGACGTAGGGGAAAAACTGTTTTTT
TRBJ2-7 | TRBV19 | - | - | CASRRRAGTEPNYEQYF | TGTGCCAGTAGGCGTAGGGCAGGGACTGAGCCGAACTACGAGCAGTACTTC
TRBJ1-2 | TRBV9 | TRBD1 | - | CASSEGTAYGYTF | TGTGCCAGCAGCGAGGGGACAGCTTATGGCTACACCTTC
TRBJ2-1 | TRBV28 | - | - | CASSETHRYSYNEQFF | TGTGCCAGCAGTGAGACCCACCGGTACTCCTACAATGAGCAGTTCTTC
TRBJ2-5 | TRBV4-2 | TRBD2 | once | CASSQGGGGETQYF | TGTGCCAGCAGCCAAGGGGGCGGGGGGGAGACCCAGTACTTC
TRBJ2-1 | TRBV9 | - | - | CASSGIPYNEQFF | TGTGCCAGCAGCGGGATACCCTACAATGAGCAGTTCTTC
TRBJ1-2 | TRBV12-3/TRBV12-4 | - | - | CASSFYSYGYTF | TGTGCCAGCAGTTTCTACAGTTATGGCTACACCTTC
TRBJ1-2 | TRBV19 | - | - | CASNMNEDYGYTF | TGTGCCAGTAACATGAATGAAGACTATGGCTACACCTTC
TRBJ1-1 | TRBV4-1 | TRBD1 | - | CASSHGPGQVNTEAFF | TGCGCCAGCAGCCACGGTCCGGGACAGGTGAACACTGAAGCTTTCTTT
TRBJ2-1 | TRBV15 | - | - | CATSRDGVNYNEQFF | TGTGCCACCAGCAGAGATGGGGTTAACTACAATGAGCAGTTCTTC